These 15 T cell receptor beta chains were all obtained from the same sample, sequenced in a study of cytomegalovirus exposure and HLA in healthy donors. Clones were sequenced by immunoSEQ multiplex PCR, and TCRdb holds only the in-frame ones, with some missing. This sample has hundreds of thousands of clones, with over 75% found just once. Input material: PBMCs. All receptors derive from a man aged 18 to 35 in good health and CMV-seropositive.

CDR3 DNA sequence: TGTGCCAGCTCACCCGAGGGTGGTCAGCCCCAGCATTTT. Residues: CASSPEGGQPQHF. The V call is TRBV18, the J call TRBJ1-5; D gene ambiguous. Deletions cut 3 bases from V and 6 bases from J, with 9 bases between. Germline CDR1 KGHSH, CDR2 LQKENI. The CDR3 is 13 amino acids.

V is TRBV7-7 and J is TRBJ2-5; D is perhaps TRBD1 or TRBD2 (5 bases each). Germline V gene data show CDR1 as SSHAT and CDR2 as FNYEAQ (reference sequence). The CDR3 runs to 16 residues. V was trimmed by 1 base and J by 5 bases, leaving 17 bases between them. The chain's CDR3 is CASSLVSGTGMETQYF. The DNA for the CDR3 is TGTGCCAGCAGCTTAGTATCCGGGACCGGTATGGAGACCCAGTACTTC.

The table lists this clone with a few counts. The rearrangement joins TRBV4-1 to TRBJ2-7; 8 bases align to TRBD1. Germline CDR1 and CDR2: MGHRA and YSYEKL. The junction had 9 bases not matched to a gene; V was cut back by 6 bases and J by 2 bases. The CDR3 covers 15 residues. The CDR3 region is CASSPGTGRTYEQYF. In nucleotides, the CDR3 is TGCGCCAGCAGTCCGGGGACAGGCCGAACCTACGAGCAGTACTTC.

V is TRBV2 and J is TRBJ1-5, with D unresolved. The germline gives CDR1 SNHLY, CDR2 FYNNEI. The V and J ends lost 3 bases and 2 bases respectively, with 8 bases between them. The length of the CDR3 is 14 residues. CDR3 nucleotide sequence: TGTGCCAGCAGTGACCGCACCGGCAATCAGCCCCAGCATTTT. Residues: CASSDRTGNQPQHF.

Concerning this clone itself: The same CDR3 also results from other DNA sequences found in this sample. The V and J genes are TRBV5-1 and TRBJ2-7; 8 positions match TRBD2. The length of the CDR3 is 15 residues. With 0 bases clipped from V and 0 bases from J, the junction kept 2 bases outside the gene matches. Germline-derived CDR1 and CDR2 are SGHRS and YFSETQ. CDR3 protein: CASSLAGGSSYEQYF. For the CDR3, the DNA is TGCGCCAGCAGCTTGGCGGGGGGGAGCTCCTACGAGCAGTACTTC.

The chain joins TRBV25-1 to TRBJ1-1, with D uncertain. CDR3 length equals 14 residues. The V end was cut by 5 bases, the J end by 8 bases, with 18 bases between. The germline CDR1 and CDR2 sequences are MGHDK and SYGVNS. CDR3 protein: CASSTWVGSSEAFF. Written as DNA, the CDR3 is TGTGCCAGCAGTACCTGGGTGGGGTCCTCAGAAGCTTTCTTT.

The chain is built from TRBV28 and TRBJ2-3; a weak D match, TRBD1 (5 bases). Deletions cut 3 bases from V and 1 base from J, with 8 bases between. Germline V gives CDR1 MDHEN, CDR2 SYDVKM. This CDR3 region has 14 residues. Written as DNA, the CDR3 is TGTGCCAGCAGTTTCGCAGGGCGCACAGATACGCAGTATTTT. It specifies CASSFAGRTDTQYF.

This clone was counted a single time. The chain has TRBV29-1 and TRBJ2-1; the match to TRBD2 covers 11 bases. Germline assignment: CDR1 SQVTM and CDR2 ANQGSEA. The V gene end was trimmed by 6 bases and the J gene end by 6 bases; junction bases not matched to a gene: 10. CDR3 length: 15 amino acids. The chain's CDR3 is CSVKAGTSGFNEQFF. The CDR3 nucleotides read TGCAGCGTGAAGGCCGGGACTAGCGGATTCAATGAGCAGTTCTTC.

V is TRBV30 and J is TRBJ2-3; no definite D call. The germline gives CDR1 GTSNPN, CDR2 SVGIG (reference sequence). The germline V and J ends were trimmed by 4 bases and 0 bases, with 14 bases remaining between them. The CDR3 is made up of 15 amino acids. CDR3 nucleotides: TGTGCCTGGACCCCGAAGGTTTCTAGCACAGATACGCAGTATTTT. Amino acid sequence: CAWTPKVSSTDTQYF.

Here the CDR3 reads CASSVGAEVFETQYF. As DNA, the CDR3 is TGTGCCAGCAGCGTAGGGGCGGAGGTTTTCGAGACCCAGTACTTC. The chain combines TRBV9 with TRBJ2-5, with a weak D call TRBD2 (5 bases). This CDR3 spans 15 amino acids. CDR1 is SGDLS and CDR2 is YYNGEE in the germline V gene. The V end lost 0 bases, the J end lost 5 bases, and 14 bases lay between the germline ends.

This rearrangement joins TRBV7-3 to TRBJ2-1; unclear D gene. The CDR3 length is 15 residues. Trimming took 0 bases from V and 5 from J, leaving 11 bases between them. Looked up from germline, CDR1 is SGHTA and CDR2 is FQGTGA. In DNA, the CDR3 is TGTGCCAGCAGCTTAACTAAGGACGGCGACAATGAGCAGTTCTTC. Protein product: CASSLTKDGDNEQFF.

The chain combines TRBV4-2 with TRBJ2-3; tentative D call: TRBD2 (5 bases). Germline CDR1 and CDR2: LGHNA and YNFKEQ. V lost 3 bases and J 3 bases, leaving 19 bases between the germline ends. The CDR3 spans 17 residues. The CDR3 DNA reads TGTGCCAGCAGCCATACGAGGACCATGAGGGCAACAGATACGCAGTATTTT. Translated, it gives CASSHTRTMRATDTQYF.

The V call is TRBV2, the J call TRBJ2-2, with D perhaps matching TRBD1 (8 bases). CDR1 and CDR2 (germline): SNHLY, FYNNEI. The V end lost 5 bases, the J end lost 5 bases, and 21 bases lay between the germline ends. CDR3 length: 17 amino acids. The CDR3 region has the DNA TGTGCCAGCAGTAAACAGGGGGGGACTGCAGGGACCGGGGAGCTGTTTTTT. Its protein product is CASSKQGGTAGTGELFF.

V is TRBV5-1 and J is TRBJ2-2; TRBD1 or TRBD2 may be the D gene (5 bases each). The CDR3 has 15 residues. Germline values: CDR1 SGHRS, CDR2 YFSETQ. Trimming removed 4 bases from V and 4 bases from J, with 14 bases in between. The CDR3 region is CASSHGGTATGELFF. The CDR3 DNA reads as TGCGCCAGCAGCCATGGGGGTACAGCCACCGGGGAGCTGTTTTTT.

This chain uses TRBV6-6 with TRBJ2-1, with 8 positions matching TRBD1. Germline V gene sequence: CDR1 MNHNY, CDR2 SVGAGI (reference sequence). The CDR3 runs to 15 residues. With V trimmed by 6 bases and J by 3 bases, 7 bases remained unmatched. The CDR3 DNA is TGTGCCAGCAGAGGGGGACAGGCGATCTACAATGAGCAGTTCTTC. This codes for CASRGGQAIYNEQFF.